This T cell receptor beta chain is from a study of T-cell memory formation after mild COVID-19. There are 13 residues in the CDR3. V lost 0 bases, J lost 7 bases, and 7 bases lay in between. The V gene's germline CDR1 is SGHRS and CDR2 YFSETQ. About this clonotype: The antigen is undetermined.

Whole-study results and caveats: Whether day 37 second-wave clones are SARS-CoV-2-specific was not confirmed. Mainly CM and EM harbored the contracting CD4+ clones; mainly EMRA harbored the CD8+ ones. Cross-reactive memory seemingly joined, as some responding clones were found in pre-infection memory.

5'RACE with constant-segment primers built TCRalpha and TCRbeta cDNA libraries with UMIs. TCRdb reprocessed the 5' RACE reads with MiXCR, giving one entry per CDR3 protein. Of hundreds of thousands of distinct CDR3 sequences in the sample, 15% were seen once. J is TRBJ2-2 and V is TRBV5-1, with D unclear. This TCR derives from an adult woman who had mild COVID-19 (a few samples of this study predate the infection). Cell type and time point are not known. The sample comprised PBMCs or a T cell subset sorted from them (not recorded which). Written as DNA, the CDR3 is TGCGCCAGCAGCTTGGCCAGTGGCGGGGAGCTGTTTTTT. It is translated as CASSLASGGELFF.